Included here is one T cell receptor (beta chain) sequence, with context. Its antigen remains unknown. This sample was taken from a study of cytomegalovirus exposure and HLA in healthy donors. Study-level findings and limits: In most subjects, TCR beta sequences reportedly gave accurate predictions of HLA-A and HLA-B alleles.

The V and J ends lost 2 bases and 2 bases respectively, with 10 bases between them. Germline V CDR1 and CDR2: GTSNPN, SVGIG (reference sequence). The CDR3 sequence is 14 residues long. With 60 Vbeta and 13 Jbeta primers, the PCR was carried out. This table comes from immunoSEQ multiplex PCR, and its TCRdb copy is limited to in-frame clones, with some not included. Of 95,000 to 130,000 clones in the sample, roughly 70% were seen once. The clonotype comes from a woman between 18 and 30 years old in good health and CMV-seronegative. The chain couples TRBV30 to TRBJ2-1; TRBD2 might be the D (6 bases). Specimen: PBMCs. The CDR3 DNA sequence: TGTGCCTGGAGTTCGGGACTTGCCTACAATGAGCAGTTCTTC. Its translation: CAWSSGLAYNEQFF.